Presented here are 5 T cell receptor beta chains from one specimen sequenced in a study of T-cell memory formation after mild COVID-19. TCRdb ran MiXCR on the 5' RACE reads and lists one entry per CDR3 protein. This sample carries around 200,000 distinct CDR3 sequences, roughly a tenth of them seen once, and the ten largest clones take approximately 3%. Sequences were obtained from PBMCs or a T cell subset sorted from them (not recorded which). These receptors were collected from a man between 18 and 35 years old who had mild COVID-19 (a few samples of this study predate the infection). Cell type and time point are not known.

This chain uses TRBV28 with TRBJ2-3, with 9 bases matching TRBD2. Germline CDR1 reads MDHEN; CDR2 reads SYDVKM. CDR3 length equals 17 residues. V lost 1 base, J lost 2 bases, and 7 bases stayed unmatched. CDR3 DNA: TGTGCCAGCAGTTTATTGGGCGGGGGGGGCCCCACAGATACGCAGTATTTT. This sequence encodes CASSLLGGGGPTDTQYF.

The chain recombines TRBV15 with TRBJ1-6; D gene ambiguous. The CDR3 totals 13 residues. Germline values: CDR1 LNHNV, CDR2 YYDKDF (reference sequence). Trimming left V 1 base short and J 8 bases short, with 6 bases between. This chain's CDR3 is CATSRGGDSPLHF. The CDR3 region has the DNA TGTGCCACCAGCAGAGGCGGGGATTCACCCCTCCACTTT.

This clonotype was detected once. CDR3 protein: CASSQDTPSGGGATDTQYF. The DNA of the CDR3 is TGCGCCAGCAGCCAAGACACCCCGTCTGGCGGGGGGGCCACAGATACGCAGTATTTT. The chain employs TRBV4-3 and TRBJ2-3; 9 bases match TRBD2. The CDR3 runs 19 residues. V lost 0 bases and J lost 2; bases outside the gene matches: 12. Germline V gene data show CDR1 as LGHNA and CDR2 as YSLEER.

This clonotype showed up just a few times. This sequence joins TRBV7-2 and TRBJ2-7, with TRBD1 as a possible D gene (5 bases). Germline V gene lookup returns CDR1 SGHTA and CDR2 FQGNSA. The length of the CDR3 is 13 residues. V lost 5 bases, J lost 2 bases, and 10 bases lay in between. The CDR3 spells CASSRQRAYEQYF. The CDR3 nucleotides read TGTGCCAGCAGCAGACAGAGAGCCTACGAGCAGTACTTC.

This clonotype was found a few times. The chain joins TRBV25-1 to TRBJ2-7; possible D gene TRBD1, 6 bases. CDR1 is MGHDK, CDR2 SYGVNS, per germline. The CDR3 consists of 13 residues. The ends were cut back, 5 bases at V and 4 bases at J, with 12 bases in the middle. Written as DNA, the CDR3 is TGTGCCAGCAGTACCTATCAGGGGTACGAGCAGTACGTC. It codes for CASSTYQGYEQYV.